The rows below give T cell receptor beta chains drawn from one sample of a study of control samples from healthy donors and cancer patients. TCRdb's copy holds only in-frame clones and misses some; the assay was immunoSEQ multiplex PCR. This sample carries around 130,000 clones, approximately 90% of them seen once, and the ten largest clones take 8.5% to 10%. What was sequenced was blood. These receptors came from a young man in good health. Both conserved end residues are part of each CDR3. D genes are given only for firm matches. Clone size is not always given. Where it is, it says once, few, many or a class for expanded clones.

len,d_gene,v_gene,j_gene,abundance,CDR3aa,CDR3nt
13,TRBD2,TRBV10-1,TRBJ2-7,.,CASSVLAGSEQYF,TGCGCCAGCAGTGTCCTAGCGGGGAGTGAGCAGTACTTC
15,.,TRBV9,TRBJ2-1,.,CASSGGALGYNEQFF,TGTGCCAGCAGCGGGGGAGCCCTGGGGTACAATGAGCAGTTCTTC
18,TRBD2,TRBV5-1,TRBJ2-4,.,CASSLAPGRGGAKNIQYF,TGCGCCAGCAGCTTGGCCCCAGGGAGGGGCGGTGCCAAAAACATTCAGTACTTC
13,TRBD1,TRBV2,TRBJ1-2,once,CASSVQGAGGYTF,TGTGCCAGCAGTGTACAGGGGGCGGGTGGCTACACCTTC
15,.,TRBV2,TRBJ1-1,.,CASSGGRVPNTEAFF,TGTGCCAGCTCGGGAGGGAGGGTGCCGAACACTGAAGCTTTCTTT
16,.,TRBV5-4,TRBJ2-2,once,CASSPPPGAGTGELFF,TGTGCCAGCAGCCCTCCTCCGGGGGCTGGTACCGGGGAGCTGTTTTTT
13,.,TRBV10-3,TRBJ2-3,.,CAISTSSTDTQYF,TGTGCCATTTCGACGTCCTCCACAGATACGCAGTATTTT
13,.,TRBV29-1,TRBJ2-2,.,CSVEWLNTGELFF,TGCAGCGTTGAATGGCTTAACACCGGGGAGCTGTTTTTT
12,TRBD2,TRBV3-1/TRBV3-2,TRBJ2-7,.,CASSRREGEQYF,TGTGCCAGCAGCCGGCGGGAGGGCGAGCAGTACTTC
17,.,TRBV18,TRBJ1-6,few,CASSPSGGTPYNSPLHF,TGTGCCAGCTCACCATCCGGGGGGACACCCTATAATTCACCCCTCCACTTT
16,.,TRBV4-2,TRBJ2-3,once,CASSQVRGMSTDTQYF,TGTGCCAGCAGCCAAGTTCGAGGGATGAGCACAGATACGCAGTATTTT
15,.,TRBV20-1,TRBJ1-2,.,CSASPDRLANYGYTF,TGCAGTGCTAGTCCGGATAGGCTAGCTAACTATGGCTACACCTTC
16,TRBD2,TRBV6-4,TRBJ2-3,many,CASSASSGGAADTQYF,TGTGCCAGCAGTGCTTCTAGCGGGGGGGCCGCGGATACGCAGTATTTT
16,TRBD1,TRBV5-1,TRBJ1-3,once,CASSLRGQGVGNTIYF,TGCGCCAGCAGCTTGAGAGGGCAGGGGGTCGGAAACACCATATATTTT
15,.,TRBV7-9,TRBJ2-2,.,CASSLAGGNTGELFF,TGTGCCAGCAGCTTAGCGGGGGGTAACACCGGGGAGCTGTTTTTT
14,.,TRBV9,TRBJ1-6,.,CASSVSGRNSPLHF,TGTGCCAGCAGCGTATCAGGCAGAAATTCACCCCTCCACTTT
15,.,TRBV3-1/TRBV3-2,TRBJ1-6,.,CASSHLDSYNSPLHF,TGTGCCAGCAGCCACCTGGACAGCTATAATTCACCCCTCCACTTT
11,.,TRBV6-6,TRBJ2-3,.,CASSWTATQYF,TGTGCCAGCAGCTGGACAGCGACGCAGTATTTT
12,.,TRBV12-5,TRBJ1-1,.,CASGLEQTEAFF,TGTGCTAGTGGTTTGGAACAGACTGAAGCTTTCTTT
13,.,TRBV15,TRBJ1-1,.,CATSIQVNTEAFF,TGTGCCACCAGCATACAGGTCAACACTGAAGCTTTCTTT
12,.,TRBV24-1,TRBJ1-2,.,CATSETGYGYTF,TGTGCCACCAGTGAGACAGGCTATGGCTACACCTTC
15,TRBD1,TRBV4-2,TRBJ1-1,.,CASSQAGTANTEAFF,TGTGCCAGCAGCCAAGCCGGGACAGCGAACACTGAAGCTTTCTTT